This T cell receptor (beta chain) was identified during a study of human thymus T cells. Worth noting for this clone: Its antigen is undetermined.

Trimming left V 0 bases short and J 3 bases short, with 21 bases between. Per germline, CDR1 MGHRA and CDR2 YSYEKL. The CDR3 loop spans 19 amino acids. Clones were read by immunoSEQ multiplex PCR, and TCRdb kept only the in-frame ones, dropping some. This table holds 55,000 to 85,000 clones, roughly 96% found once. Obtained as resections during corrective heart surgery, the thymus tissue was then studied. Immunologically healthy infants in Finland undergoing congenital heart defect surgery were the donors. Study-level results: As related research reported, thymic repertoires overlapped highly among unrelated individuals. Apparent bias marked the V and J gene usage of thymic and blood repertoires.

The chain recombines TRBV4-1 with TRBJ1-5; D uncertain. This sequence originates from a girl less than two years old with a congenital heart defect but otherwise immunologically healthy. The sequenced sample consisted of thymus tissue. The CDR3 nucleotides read TGCGCCAGCAGCCAAGATTATAATAAAGGGAGGGAAAACAATCAGCCCCAGCATTTT. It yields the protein CASSQDYNKGRENNQPQHF.